This paragraph covers one TCR beta chain sequence. This clonotype occurred many times. The antigen it recognizes is unknown. There are no base qualities to consult, and no much larger clone falls within one base. This sample was included in a study of CD8 T cells in ankylosing spondylitis (dated by TCRdb to the late 2010s). The study in broad terms: The study profiled T cell receptor beta repertoires in healthy donors and ankylosing spondylitis patients to find disease-linked TCR variants. The full study cohort comprised 25 ankylosing spondylitis patients and 110 or so healthy donors. Peripheral blood samples were taken, and synovial fluid was additionally collected from ankylosing spondylitis patients. General conclusions and limits of the study: Significant enrichment of the disease-linked clones was reported in matched synovial fluid samples from ankylosing spondylitis patients. Some TCR beta motif variants had previously been reported in synovial fluid and blood of reactive arthritis patients, which suggested common disease-initiation mechanisms. Blood from ankylosing spondylitis patients appeared to be characterized by a TCR beta motif made up of under ten highly homologous amino acid variants. The disease-linked clones showed a CD8+ phenotype and occurred at relatively low frequencies in peripheral blood.

TCRdb records Illumina HiSeq 2500 as the sequencer. TCR beta libraries were prepared by quantitative 5'-RACE with molecular barcodes. From the authors' description of their analysis: A new computational method, built on a probabilistic model of VDJ rearrangement, was used to identify disease-linked TCR variants. TCRdb trimmed the raw reads at Q25, called clones with MiXCR and kept productive beta chains. A single entry per CDR3 protein holds the most common genes and DNA from its merged rows. These V and J calls derive from TCRdb rather than the authors' analysis. A total of some 220,000 distinct CDR3 sequences appear in this sample, 5.5% to 7.5% of them only once. Of the sample, about 14% is held by the ten largest clones. V is clipped by 2 bases and J by 7 bases, and the sequence between their germline boundaries is 15 bases long. Its CDR3 holds 15 amino acids, cysteine through phenylalanine. Solely the CDR3 DNA is kept, with 45 bases framed from the first base.

Sequences were obtained from blood, either unsorted or a sorted T cell fraction (not recorded which). The V and J genes are TRBV12-3 or TRBV12-4 and TRBJ1-5; a tentative D call is TRBD1 (5 bases match). The receptor was derived from a male donor with ankylosing spondylitis. In nucleotide form, the sequence is TGTGCCAGCAGTTTAAGAGGGGCCAGTTCCCAGCCCCAGCATTTT. This yields the protein CASSLRGASSQPQHF.